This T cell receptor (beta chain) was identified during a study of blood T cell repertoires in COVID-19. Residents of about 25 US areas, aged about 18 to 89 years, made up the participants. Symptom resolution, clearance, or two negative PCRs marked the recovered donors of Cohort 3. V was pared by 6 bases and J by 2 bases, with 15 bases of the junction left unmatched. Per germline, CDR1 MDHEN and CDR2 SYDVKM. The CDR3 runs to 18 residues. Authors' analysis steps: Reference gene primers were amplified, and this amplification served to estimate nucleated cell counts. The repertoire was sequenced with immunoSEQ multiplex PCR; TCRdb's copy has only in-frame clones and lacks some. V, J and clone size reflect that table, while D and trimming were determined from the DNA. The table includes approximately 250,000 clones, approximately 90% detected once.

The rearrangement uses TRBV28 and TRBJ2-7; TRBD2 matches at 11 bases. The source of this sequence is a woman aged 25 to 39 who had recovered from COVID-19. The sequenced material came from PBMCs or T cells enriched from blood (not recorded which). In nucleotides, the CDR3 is TGTGCCAGCAGGCATAGGATAATAGCGGGAGGGCTTGCCTACGAGCAGTACTTC. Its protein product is CASRHRIIAGGLAYEQYF. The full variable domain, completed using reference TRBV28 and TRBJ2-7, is DVKVTQSSRYLVKRTGEKVFLECVQDMDHENMFWYRQDPGLGLRLIYFSYDVKMKEKGDIPEGYSVSREKKERFSLILESASTNQTSMYLCASRHRIIAGGLAYEQYFGPGTRLTVT.